This T cell receptor beta chain was obtained from a study of neurological immune-mediated disorders. Overall study: The study included approximately 34 multiple sclerosis patients, approximately 30 relapsing-remitting and 3 secondary progressive.

General study results and limits: No sharing of CDR3 amino acid sequences was observed among expanded clones across subjects, suggesting private repertoires in all groups. The phylogenetic placement of 18 of 34 multiple sclerosis patients' repertoires in one related-CDR3 cluster constitutes a possible signature.

The method for making cDNA was 5'RACE, and it used 10-nucleotide random UMIs. TCRdb passed the 5' RACE reads through MiXCR, listing each CDR3 protein once. Counted here are 54,000 or so distinct CDR3 sequences, more than 3.5% occurring once; the ten biggest clones make up 6.5%. The germline V gene has CDR1 SGHTA and CDR2 FQGNSA. The germline V and J ends were trimmed by 5 bases and 10 bases, with 11 bases remaining between them. The CDR3 consists of 11 residues. This clonotype showed up many times. Antigen specificity is unknown. The sample comprised PBMCs. The chain recombines TRBV7-2 with TRBJ1-2; the D is unclear. The sequence came from a man between 60 and 70 years old with multiple sclerosis. The CDR3 loop reads CASSRILVYTF. In DNA form, the CDR3 reads TGTGCCAGCAGCCGAATACTAGTCTACACCTTC.